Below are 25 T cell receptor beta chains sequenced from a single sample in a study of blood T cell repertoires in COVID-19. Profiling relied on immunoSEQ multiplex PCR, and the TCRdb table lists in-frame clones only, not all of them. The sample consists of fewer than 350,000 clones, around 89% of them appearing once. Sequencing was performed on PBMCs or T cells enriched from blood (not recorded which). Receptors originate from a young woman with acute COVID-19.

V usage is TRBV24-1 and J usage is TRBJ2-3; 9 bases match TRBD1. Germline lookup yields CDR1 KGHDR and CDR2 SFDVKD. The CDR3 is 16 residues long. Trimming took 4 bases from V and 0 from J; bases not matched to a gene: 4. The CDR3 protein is CATSDRGQGSTDTQYF. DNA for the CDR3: TGTGCCACCAGTGACCGGGGACAGGGAAGCACAGATACGCAGTATTTT.

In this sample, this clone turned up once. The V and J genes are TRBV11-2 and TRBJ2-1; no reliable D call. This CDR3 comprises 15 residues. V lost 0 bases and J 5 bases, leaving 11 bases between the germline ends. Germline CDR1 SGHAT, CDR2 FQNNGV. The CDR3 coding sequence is TGTGCCAGCAGCTTAGATATTGGTAGCCACAATGAGCAGTTCTTC. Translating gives CASSLDIGSHNEQFF. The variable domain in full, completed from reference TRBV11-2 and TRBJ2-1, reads EAGVAQSPRYKIIEKRQSVAFWCNPISGHATLYWYQQILGQGPKLLIQFQNNGVVDDSQLPKDRFSAERLKGVDSTLKIQPAKLEDSAVYLCASSLDIGSHNEQFFGPGTRLTVL.

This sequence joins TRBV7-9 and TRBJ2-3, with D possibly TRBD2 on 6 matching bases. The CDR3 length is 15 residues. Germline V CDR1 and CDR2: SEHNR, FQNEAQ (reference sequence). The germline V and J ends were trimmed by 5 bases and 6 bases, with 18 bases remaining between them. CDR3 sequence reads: CASSPRLVGWDTQYF. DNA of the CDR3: TGTGCCAGCAGCCCACGACTAGTTGGGTGGGATACGCAGTATTTT.

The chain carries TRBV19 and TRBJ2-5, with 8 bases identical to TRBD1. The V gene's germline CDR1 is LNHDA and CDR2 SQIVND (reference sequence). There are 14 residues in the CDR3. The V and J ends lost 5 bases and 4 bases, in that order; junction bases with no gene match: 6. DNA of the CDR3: TGTGCCAGTAGTCCCAGGGGGCGAGGAGAGACCCAGTACTTC. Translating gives CASSPRGRGETQYF.

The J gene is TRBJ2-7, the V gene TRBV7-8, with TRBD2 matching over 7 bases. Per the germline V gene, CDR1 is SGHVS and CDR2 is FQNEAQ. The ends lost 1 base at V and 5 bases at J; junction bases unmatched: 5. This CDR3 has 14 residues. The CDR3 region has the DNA TGTGCCAGCAGCTTAGGGCGGGAGAGGAACGAGCAGTACTTC. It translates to CASSLGRERNEQYF.

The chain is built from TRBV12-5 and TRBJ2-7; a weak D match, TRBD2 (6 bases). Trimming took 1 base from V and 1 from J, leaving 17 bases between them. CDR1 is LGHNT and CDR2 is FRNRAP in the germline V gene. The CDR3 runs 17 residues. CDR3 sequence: CASGLELHFSGSYEQYF. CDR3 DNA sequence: TGTGCTAGTGGTTTGGAACTCCACTTTAGCGGTTCCTACGAGCAGTACTTC.

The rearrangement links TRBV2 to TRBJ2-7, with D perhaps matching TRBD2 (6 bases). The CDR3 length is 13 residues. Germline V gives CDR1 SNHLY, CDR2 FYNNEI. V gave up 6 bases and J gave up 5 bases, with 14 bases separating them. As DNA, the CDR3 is TGTGCCAGCAGCGCGGGACTCTTAAACGAGCAGTACTTC. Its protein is CASSAGLLNEQYF. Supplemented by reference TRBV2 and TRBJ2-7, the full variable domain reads EPEVTQTPSHQVTQMGQEVILRCVPISNHLYFYWYRQILGQKVEFLVSFYNNEISEKSEIFDDQFSVERPDGSNFTLKIRSTKLEDSAMYFCASSAGLLNEQYFGPGTRLTVT.

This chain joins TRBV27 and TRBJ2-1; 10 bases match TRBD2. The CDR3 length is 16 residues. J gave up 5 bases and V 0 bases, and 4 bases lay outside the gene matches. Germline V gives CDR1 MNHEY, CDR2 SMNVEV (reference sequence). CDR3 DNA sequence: TGTGCCAGCAGTTTATCGTTACTAGCGGGGCACAATGAGCAGTTCTTC. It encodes CASSLSLLAGHNEQFF.

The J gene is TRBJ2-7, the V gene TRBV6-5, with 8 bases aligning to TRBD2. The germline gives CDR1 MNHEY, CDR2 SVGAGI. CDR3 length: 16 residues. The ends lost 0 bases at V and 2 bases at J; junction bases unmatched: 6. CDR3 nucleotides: TGTGCCAGCAGTTACTCGTTTCGCGGGAGGACCTACGAGCAGTACTTC. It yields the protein CASSYSFRGRTYEQYF.

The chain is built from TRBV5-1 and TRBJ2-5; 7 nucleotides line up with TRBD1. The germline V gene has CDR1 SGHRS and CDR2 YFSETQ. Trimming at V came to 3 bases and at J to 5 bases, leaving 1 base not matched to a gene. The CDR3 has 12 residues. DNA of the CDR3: TGCGCCAGCAGCTACAGGGGCGAGACCCAGTACTTC. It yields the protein CASSYRGETQYF.

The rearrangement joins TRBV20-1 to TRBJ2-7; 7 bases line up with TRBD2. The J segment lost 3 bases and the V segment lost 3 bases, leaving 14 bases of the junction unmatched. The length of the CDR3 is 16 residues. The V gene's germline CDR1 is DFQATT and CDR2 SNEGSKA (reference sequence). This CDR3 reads CSASGLKGGPNYEQYF. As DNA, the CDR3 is TGCAGTGCTAGTGGCCTAAAGGGAGGGCCTAACTACGAGCAGTACTTC.

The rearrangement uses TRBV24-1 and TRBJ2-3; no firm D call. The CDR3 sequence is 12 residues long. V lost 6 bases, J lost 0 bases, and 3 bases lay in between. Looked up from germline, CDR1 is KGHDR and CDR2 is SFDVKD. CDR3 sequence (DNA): TGTGCCACCAGTCGTAGCACAGATACGCAGTATTTT. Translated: CATSRSTDTQYF.

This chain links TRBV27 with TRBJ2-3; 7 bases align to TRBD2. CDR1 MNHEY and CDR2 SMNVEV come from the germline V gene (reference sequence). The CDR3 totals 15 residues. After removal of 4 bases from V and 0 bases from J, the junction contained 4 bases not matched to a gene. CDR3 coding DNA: TGTGCCAGCAGTTATCTTAGCGGGAGCACAGATACGCAGTATTTT. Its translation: CASSYLSGSTDTQYF.

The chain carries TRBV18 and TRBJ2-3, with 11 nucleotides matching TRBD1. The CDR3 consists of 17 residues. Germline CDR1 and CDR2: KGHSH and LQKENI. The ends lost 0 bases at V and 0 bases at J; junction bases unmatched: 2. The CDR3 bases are TGTGCCAGCTCACCACCGCGGGACAGGGGGAGCACAGATACGCAGTATTTT. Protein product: CASSPPRDRGSTDTQYF.

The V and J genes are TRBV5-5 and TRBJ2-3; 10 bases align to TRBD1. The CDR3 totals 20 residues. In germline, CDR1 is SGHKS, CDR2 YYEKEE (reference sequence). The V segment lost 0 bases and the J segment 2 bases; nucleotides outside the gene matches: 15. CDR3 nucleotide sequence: TGTGCCAGCAGCTTGGTAGTCGGGACAGGGGTACGAGGGATCACAGATACGCAGTATTTT. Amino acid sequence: CASSLVVGTGVRGITDTQYF.

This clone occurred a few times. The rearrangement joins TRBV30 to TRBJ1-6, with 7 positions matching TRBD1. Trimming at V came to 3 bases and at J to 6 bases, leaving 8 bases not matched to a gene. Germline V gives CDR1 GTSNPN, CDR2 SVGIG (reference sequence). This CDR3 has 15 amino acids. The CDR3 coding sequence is TGTGCCTGGAGGACAGGGAATACCCCTAATTCACCCCTCCACTTT. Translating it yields CAWRTGNTPNSPLHF.

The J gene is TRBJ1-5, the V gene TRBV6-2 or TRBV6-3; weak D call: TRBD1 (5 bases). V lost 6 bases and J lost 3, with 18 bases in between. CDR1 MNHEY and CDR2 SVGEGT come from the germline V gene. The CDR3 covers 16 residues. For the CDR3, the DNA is TGTGCCAGCAGCCCTCGAGACAGTTATTACAATCAGCCCCAGCATTTT. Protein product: CASSPRDSYYNQPQHF.

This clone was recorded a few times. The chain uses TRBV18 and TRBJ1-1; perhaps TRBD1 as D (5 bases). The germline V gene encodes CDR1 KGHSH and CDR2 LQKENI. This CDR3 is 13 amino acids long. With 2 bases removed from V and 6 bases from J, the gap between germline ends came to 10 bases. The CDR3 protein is CASSPRGSPEAFF. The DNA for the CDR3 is TGTGCCAGCTCACCAAGGGGCAGCCCTGAAGCTTTCTTT.

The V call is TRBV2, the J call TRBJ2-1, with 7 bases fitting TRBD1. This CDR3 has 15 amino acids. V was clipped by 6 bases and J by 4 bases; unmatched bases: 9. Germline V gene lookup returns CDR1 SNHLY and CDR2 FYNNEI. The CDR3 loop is CASSSLGQLYNEQFF. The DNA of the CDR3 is TGTGCCAGCAGCTCGTTGGGACAGTTATACAATGAGCAGTTCTTC.

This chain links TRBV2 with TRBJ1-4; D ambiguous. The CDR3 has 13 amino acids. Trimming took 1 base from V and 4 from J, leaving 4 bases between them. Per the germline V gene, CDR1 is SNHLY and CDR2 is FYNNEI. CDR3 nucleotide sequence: TGTGCCAGCAGTGAAGTTCGTAATGAAAAACTGTTTTTT. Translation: CASSEVRNEKLFF.

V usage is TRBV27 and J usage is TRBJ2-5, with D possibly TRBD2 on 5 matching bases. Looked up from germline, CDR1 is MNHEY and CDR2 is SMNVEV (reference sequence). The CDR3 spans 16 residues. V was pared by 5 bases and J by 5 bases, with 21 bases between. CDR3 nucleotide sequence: TGTGCCAGCAGTCTAGCTTCCGATGCGAGCGTTGAGACCCAGTACTTC. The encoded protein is CASSLASDASVETQYF.

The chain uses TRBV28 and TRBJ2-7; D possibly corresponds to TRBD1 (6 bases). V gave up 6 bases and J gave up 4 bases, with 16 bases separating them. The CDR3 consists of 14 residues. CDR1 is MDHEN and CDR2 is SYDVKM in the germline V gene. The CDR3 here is CASRDLGAQYEQYF. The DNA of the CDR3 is TGTGCCAGCAGGGACTTGGGGGCACAATACGAGCAGTACTTC.

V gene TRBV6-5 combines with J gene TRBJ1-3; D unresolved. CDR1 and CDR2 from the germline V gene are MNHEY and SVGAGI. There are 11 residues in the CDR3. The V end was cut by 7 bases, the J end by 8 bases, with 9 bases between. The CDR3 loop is CASKYIYTIYF. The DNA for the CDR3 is TGTGCCAGCAAATATATCTACACCATATATTTT.

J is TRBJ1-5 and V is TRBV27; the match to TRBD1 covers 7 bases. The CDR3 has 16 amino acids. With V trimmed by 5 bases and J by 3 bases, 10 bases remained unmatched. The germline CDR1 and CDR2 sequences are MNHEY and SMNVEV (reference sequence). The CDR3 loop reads CASSPTATGANQPQHF. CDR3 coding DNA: TGTGCCAGCAGTCCGACCGCTACAGGGGCCAATCAGCCCCAGCATTTT.

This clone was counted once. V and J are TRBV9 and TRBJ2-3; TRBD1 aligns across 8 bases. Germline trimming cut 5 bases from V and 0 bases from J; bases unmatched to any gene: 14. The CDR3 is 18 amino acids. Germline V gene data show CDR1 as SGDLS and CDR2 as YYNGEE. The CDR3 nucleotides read TGTGCCAGCAGTCGAGGGACAGGCCCGATCACTAGCACAGATACGCAGTATTTT. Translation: CASSRGTGPITSTDTQYF.